The source of this T cell receptor beta chain is a study of CD8 T cells in ankylosing spondylitis. Generation of TCR beta libraries employed quantitative 5'-RACE incorporating molecular barcodes. TCRdb redid the calling of the 5' RACE reads with MiXCR, one entry per CDR3 protein. The sample includes hundreds of thousands of distinct CDR3 sequences, more than 25% of them seen just once. Worth noting for this clonotype: What it binds is not known.

The study's findings and limits: Reports say disease-linked clones showed up significantly more in matched ankylosing spondylitis synovial fluid.

The specimen sequenced was blood, either unsorted or a sorted T cell fraction (not recorded which). This clonotype originated in a male donor with ankylosing spondylitis or in good health (not recorded which).

CDR3: CAISEAVREQYF. The CDR3 nucleotides read TGTGCCATCAGTGAGGCGGTAAGAGAGCAGTACTTC. J is TRBJ2-7 and V is TRBV10-3; the D is unclear. CDR1 is ENHRY, CDR2 SYGVKD, per germline. The CDR3 is made up of 12 amino acids. Trimming removed 2 bases from V and 7 bases from J, with 9 bases in between.